This TCR beta chain was obtained from a study of blood T cell repertoires in COVID-19. Background on the study: Spain, Italy and the United States supplied samples that represented acute and convalescent COVID-19.

Libraries were prepared by immunoSEQ multiplex PCR; TCRdb keeps only in-frame clonotypes and omits some of them. Seen here are roughly 91,000 clones, 79% observed once, and the top ten hold approximately 10%. Trimming pared 7 bases from V and 5 bases from J, leaving 17 bases between. CDR1 is WSHSY, CDR2 SAAADI, per germline. The CDR3 has 14 amino acids. This clonotype was obtained from a man aged 70-80 years with acute or convalescent COVID-19. This chain connects TRBV10-2 to TRBJ2-5; TRBD2 is a possible D gene (7 bases). The sample taken for sequencing was peripheral blood. The CDR3 loop reads CASMRAGAGETQYF. The CDR3 DNA sequence: TGCGCCAGCATGCGGGCGGGGGCTGGGGAGACCCAGTACTTC.